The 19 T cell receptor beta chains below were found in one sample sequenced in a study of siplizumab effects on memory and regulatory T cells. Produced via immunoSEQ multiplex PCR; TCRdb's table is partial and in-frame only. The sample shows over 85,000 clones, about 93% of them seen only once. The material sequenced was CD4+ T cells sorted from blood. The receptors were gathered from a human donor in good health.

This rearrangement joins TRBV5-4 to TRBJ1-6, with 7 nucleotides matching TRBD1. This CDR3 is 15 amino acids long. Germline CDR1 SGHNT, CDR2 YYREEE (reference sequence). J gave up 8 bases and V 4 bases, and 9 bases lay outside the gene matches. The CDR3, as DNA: TGTGCCAGCAGCCAGGGGGAGGCAGGCTATTCACCCCTCCACTTT. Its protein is CASSQGEAGYSPLHF.

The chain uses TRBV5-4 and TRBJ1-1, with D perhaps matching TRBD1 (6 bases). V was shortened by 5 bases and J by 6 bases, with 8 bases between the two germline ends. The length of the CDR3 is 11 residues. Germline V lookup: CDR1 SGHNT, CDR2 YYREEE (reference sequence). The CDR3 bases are TGTGCCAGCAGACAGGGATCTGAAGCTTTCTTT. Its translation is CASRQGSEAFF.

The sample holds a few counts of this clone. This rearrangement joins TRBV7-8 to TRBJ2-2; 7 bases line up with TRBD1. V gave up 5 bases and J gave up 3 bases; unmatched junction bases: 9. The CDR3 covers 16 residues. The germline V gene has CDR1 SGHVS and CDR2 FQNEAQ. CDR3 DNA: TGTGCCAGCAGCCATCGCGACAGGGCGGACACCGGGGAGCTGTTTTTT. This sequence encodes CASSHRDRADTGELFF.

CDR3 amino acids: CASSLFAEAFF. The CDR3 nucleotides read TGTGCCAGCAGCCTATTCGCTGAAGCTTTCTTT. This chain links TRBV7-2 with TRBJ1-1; no clear D gene. The germline V gene has CDR1 SGHTA and CDR2 FQGNSA. The CDR3 consists of 11 residues. Trimming took off 5 bases at V and 6 bases at J, with 7 bases between the two ends.

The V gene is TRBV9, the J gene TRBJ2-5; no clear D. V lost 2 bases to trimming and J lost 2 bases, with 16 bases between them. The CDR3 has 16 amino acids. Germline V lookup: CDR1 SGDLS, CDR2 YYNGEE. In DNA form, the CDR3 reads TGTGCCAGCAGCGTCGGCCTAGAGACGATTCAAGAGACCCAGTACTTC. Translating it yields CASSVGLETIQETQYF. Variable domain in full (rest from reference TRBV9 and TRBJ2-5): DSGVTQTPKHLITATGQRVTLRCSPRSGDLSVYWYQQSLDQGLQFLIQYYNGEERAKGNILERFSAQQFPDLHSELNLSSLELGDSALYFCASSVGLETIQETQYFGPGTRLLVL.

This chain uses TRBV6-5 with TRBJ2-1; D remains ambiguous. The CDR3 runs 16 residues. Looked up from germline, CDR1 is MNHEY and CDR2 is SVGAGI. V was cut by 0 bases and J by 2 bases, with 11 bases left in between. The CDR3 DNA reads TGTGCCAGCAGTTACTCCCCCGTCCCCCCCTACAATGAGCAGTTCTTC. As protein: CASSYSPVPPYNEQFF.

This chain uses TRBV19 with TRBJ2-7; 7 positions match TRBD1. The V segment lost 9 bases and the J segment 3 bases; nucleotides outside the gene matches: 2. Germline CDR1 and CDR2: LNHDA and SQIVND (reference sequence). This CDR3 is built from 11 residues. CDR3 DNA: TGTGCCAGCCGACAGGGCTACGAGCAGTACTTC. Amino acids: CASRQGYEQYF.

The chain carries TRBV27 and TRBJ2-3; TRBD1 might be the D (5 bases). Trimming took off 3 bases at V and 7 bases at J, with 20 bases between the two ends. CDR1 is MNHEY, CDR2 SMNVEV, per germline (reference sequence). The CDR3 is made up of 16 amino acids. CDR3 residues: CASSFTGRHLMNTQYF. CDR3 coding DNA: TGTGCCAGCAGTTTTACAGGACGACACCTTATGAATACGCAGTATTTT.

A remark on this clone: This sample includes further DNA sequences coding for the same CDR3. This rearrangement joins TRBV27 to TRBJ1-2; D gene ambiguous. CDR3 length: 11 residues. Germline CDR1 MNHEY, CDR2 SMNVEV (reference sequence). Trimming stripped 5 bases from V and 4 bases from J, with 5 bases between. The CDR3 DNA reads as TGTGCCAGCAGTCCGGGCTATGGCTACACCTTC. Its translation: CASSPGYGYTF.

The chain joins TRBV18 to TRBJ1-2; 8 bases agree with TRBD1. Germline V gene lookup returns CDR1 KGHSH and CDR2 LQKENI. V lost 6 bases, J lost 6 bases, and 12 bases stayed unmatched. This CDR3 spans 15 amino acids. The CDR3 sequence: CASSYQRTGLNGYTF. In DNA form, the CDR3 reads TGTGCCAGCTCGTACCAGAGGACAGGGTTAAATGGCTACACCTTC.

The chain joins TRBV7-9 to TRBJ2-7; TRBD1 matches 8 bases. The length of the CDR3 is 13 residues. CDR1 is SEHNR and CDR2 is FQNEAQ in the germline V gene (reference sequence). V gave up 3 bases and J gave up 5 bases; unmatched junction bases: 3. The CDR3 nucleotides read TGTGCCAGCAGCTTCTACAGGGGGGACGAGCAGTACTTC. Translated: CASSFYRGDEQYF.

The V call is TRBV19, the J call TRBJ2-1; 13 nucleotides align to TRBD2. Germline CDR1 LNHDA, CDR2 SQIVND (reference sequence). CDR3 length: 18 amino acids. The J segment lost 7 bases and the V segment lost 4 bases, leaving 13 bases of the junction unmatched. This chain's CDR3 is CASSSRRGLAGRRNEQFF. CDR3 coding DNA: TGTGCCAGTAGTAGTCGAAGGGGACTAGCGGGAAGGAGGAATGAGCAGTTCTTC.

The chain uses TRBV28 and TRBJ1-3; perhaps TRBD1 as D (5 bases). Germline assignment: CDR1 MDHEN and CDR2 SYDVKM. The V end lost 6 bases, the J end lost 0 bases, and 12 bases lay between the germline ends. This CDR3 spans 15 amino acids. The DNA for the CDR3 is TGTGCCAGCAGCAGGGTGGGGAGCTCTGGAAACACCATATATTTT. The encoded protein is CASSRVGSSGNTIYF.

CDR3 loop: CSAYLQGAVTEAFF. DNA for the CDR3: TGCAGCGCCTACTTACAGGGGGCTGTCACTGAAGCTTTCTTT. The chain employs TRBV29-1 and TRBJ1-1, with 9 bases aligning to TRBD1. Trimming removed 7 bases from V and 4 bases from J; junction bases left unmatched: 10. The CDR3 consists of 14 residues. Germline CDR1 SQVTM, CDR2 ANQGSEA.

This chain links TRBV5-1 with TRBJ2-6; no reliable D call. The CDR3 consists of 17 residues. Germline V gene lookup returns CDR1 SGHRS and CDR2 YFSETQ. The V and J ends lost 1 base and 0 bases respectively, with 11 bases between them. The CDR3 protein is CASSLTQPRSGANVLTF. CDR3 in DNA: TGCGCCAGCAGCTTGACCCAACCGCGCTCTGGGGCCAACGTCCTGACTTTC. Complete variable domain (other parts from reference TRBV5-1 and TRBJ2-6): KAGVTQTPRYLIKTRGQQVTLSCSPISGHRSVSWYQQTPGQGLQFLFEYFSETQRNKGNFPGRFSGRQFSNSRSEMNVSTLELGDSALYLCASSLTQPRSGANVLTFGAGSRLTVL.

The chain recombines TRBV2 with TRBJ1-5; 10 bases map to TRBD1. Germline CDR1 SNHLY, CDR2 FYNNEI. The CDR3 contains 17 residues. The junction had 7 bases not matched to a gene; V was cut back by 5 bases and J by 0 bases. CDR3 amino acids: CASSMGQGINSNQPQHF. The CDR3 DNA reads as TGTGCCAGCAGTATGGGACAGGGGATAAATAGCAATCAGCCCCAGCATTTT.

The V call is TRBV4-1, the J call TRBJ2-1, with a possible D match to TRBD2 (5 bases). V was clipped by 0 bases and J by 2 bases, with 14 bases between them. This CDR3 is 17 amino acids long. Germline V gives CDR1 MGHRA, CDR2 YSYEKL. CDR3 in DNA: TGCGCCAGCAGCCAAGATCCGAGTGGGAGACCCTACAATGAGCAGTTCTTC. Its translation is CASSQDPSGRPYNEQFF.

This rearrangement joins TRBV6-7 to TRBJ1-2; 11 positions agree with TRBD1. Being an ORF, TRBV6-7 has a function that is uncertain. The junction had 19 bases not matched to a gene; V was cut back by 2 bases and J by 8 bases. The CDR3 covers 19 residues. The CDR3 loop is CASSYDVRRTGGLCRGYTF. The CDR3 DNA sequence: TGTGCCAGCAGTTACGATGTACGGAGGACAGGGGGCCTTTGTCGGGGCTACACCTTC.

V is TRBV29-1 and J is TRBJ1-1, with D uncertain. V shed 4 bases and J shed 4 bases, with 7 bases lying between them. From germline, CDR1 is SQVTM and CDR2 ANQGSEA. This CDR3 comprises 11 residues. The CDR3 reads CSVAEGTEAFF. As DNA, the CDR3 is TGCAGCGTTGCGGAGGGCACTGAAGCTTTCTTT.